These T cell receptor beta chains were read from a single sample in a study of shared clonotypes between healthy human individuals. Assay used: immunoSEQ multiplex PCR; TCRdb lists only in-frame clones, some missing. The data hold about 2,500,000 clones, with roughly 92% observed a single time. The sample taken for sequencing was naive CD4+ T cells sorted from blood. Source of these receptors: a man aged 18 to 29 in good health. CDR3s include the opening cysteine and the closing phenylalanine or tryptophan. The order of the fields is clone size, V gene, J gene, D gene, CDR3 DNA, CDR3 protein. D genes are given only for firm matches. A clone size is listed for some rows: how often the clone was seen (once, few, many), or a class if it is expanded.

clone size: -
V gene: TRBV10-2
J gene: TRBJ1-4
D gene: TRBD1
CDR3 DNA: TGCGCCAGCGGCGAGGACAGGGTTATCTCAGGAAAACTGTTTTTT
CDR3 protein: CASGEDRVISGKLFF

clone size: -
V gene: TRBV7-2
J gene: TRBJ2-5
D gene: -
CDR3 DNA: TGTGCCAGCAGCTCGACTAGTGAGGTTGGGGAGACCCAGTACTTC
CDR3 protein: CASSSTSEVGETQYF

clone size: once
V gene: TRBV5-4
J gene: TRBJ2-7
D gene: TRBD1
CDR3 DNA: TGTGCCAGCAGCTCCCCGGGACAGGGCTACGAGCAGTACTTC
CDR3 protein: CASSSPGQGYEQYF

clone size: -
V gene: TRBV9
J gene: TRBJ2-3
D gene: TRBD2
CDR3 DNA: TGTGCCAGCAGCGCTAGCGGGAGGATGGCAGATACGCAGTATTTT
CDR3 protein: CASSASGRMADTQYF

clone size: -
V gene: TRBV7-9
J gene: TRBJ2-1
D gene: -
CDR3 DNA: TGTGCCGGGACCAGGGTCGATTACAATGAGCAGTTCTTC
CDR3 protein: CAGTRVDYNEQFF

clone size: few
V gene: TRBV19
J gene: TRBJ1-1
D gene: TRBD1
CDR3 DNA: TGTGCCAGTAGTTTGCCGGGACAGGGGGAACATGAAGCTTTCTTT
CDR3 protein: CASSLPGQGEHEAFF

clone size: -
V gene: TRBV10-3
J gene: TRBJ2-7
D gene: TRBD1
CDR3 DNA: TGTGCCACCGGCCAAAACCCAGGACAGGGACCCTACGAGCAGTACTTC
CDR3 protein: CATGQNPGQGPYEQYF

clone size: -
V gene: TRBV6-5
J gene: TRBJ2-7
D gene: -
CDR3 DNA: TGTGCCAGCAGTTACTCATACGGCTACTCCTACGAGCAGTACTTC
CDR3 protein: CASSYSYGYSYEQYF

clone size: -
V gene: TRBV23-1
J gene: TRBJ1-6
D gene: -
CDR3 DNA: TGCGCCAGCAGTCTGTTCCGTCCGAATTCACCCCTCCACTTT
CDR3 protein: CASSLFRPNSPLHF

clone size: once
V gene: TRBV5-1
J gene: TRBJ2-1
D gene: TRBD1
CDR3 DNA: TGCGCCAGCAGCGCGGGGACAGGGGTTTACAATGAGCAGTTCTTC
CDR3 protein: CASSAGTGVYNEQFF

clone size: -
V gene: TRBV6-6
J gene: TRBJ2-3
D gene: -
CDR3 DNA: TGTGCCAGCAGTTCGCCGAGCACAGATACGCAGTATTTT
CDR3 protein: CASSSPSTDTQYF

clone size: -
V gene: TRBV11-3
J gene: TRBJ1-4
D gene: TRBD1
CDR3 DNA: TGTGCCAGCAGCAGGGGGCAGGCTAATGAAAAACTGTTTTTT
CDR3 protein: CASSRGQANEKLFF

clone size: -
V gene: TRBV5-6
J gene: TRBJ2-2
D gene: TRBD2
CDR3 DNA: TGTGCCAGCAGCTTGCGCCTACTAGCGGGGGCGAACACCGGGGAGCTGTTTTTT
CDR3 protein: CASSLRLLAGANTGELFF

clone size: -
V gene: TRBV7-9
J gene: TRBJ1-2
D gene: -
CDR3 DNA: TGTGCCAGCAGCTCGGGCGATGGCTACACCTTC
CDR3 protein: CASSSGDGYTF

clone size: -
V gene: TRBV4-2
J gene: TRBJ1-2
D gene: -
CDR3 DNA: TGTGCCAGCAGCCAAGACGCAGGCTATGGCTACACCTTC
CDR3 protein: CASSQDAGYGYTF

clone size: -
V gene: TRBV5-1
J gene: TRBJ1-4
D gene: -
CDR3 DNA: TGCGCCAGCAGCACGGGGAGCCCTAATGAAAAACTGTTTTTT
CDR3 protein: CASSTGSPNEKLFF

clone size: -
V gene: TRBV7-2
J gene: TRBJ1-5
D gene: -
CDR3 DNA: TGTGCCAGCAGCTTATACGAGAATCAGCCCCAGCATTTT
CDR3 protein: CASSLYENQPQHF

clone size: few
V gene: TRBV10-3
J gene: TRBJ2-3
D gene: -
CDR3 DNA: TGTGCCATCAGTGGAGGGGCAGATACGCAGTATTTT
CDR3 protein: CAISGGADTQYF

clone size: -
V gene: TRBV28
J gene: TRBJ2-6
D gene: -
CDR3 DNA: TGTGCCAGCAGTTCCGGACCACAGGAGAGCCTCTCTGGGGCCAACGTCCTGACTTTC
CDR3 protein: CASSSGPQESLSGANVLTF

clone size: -
V gene: TRBV10-3
J gene: TRBJ1-2
D gene: TRBD1
CDR3 DNA: TGTGCCATATCCAGCACGGGGGGACAGGTGAAGGATGGCTACACCTTC
CDR3 protein: CAISSTGGQVKDGYTF

clone size: -
V gene: TRBV6-1
J gene: TRBJ1-3
D gene: -
CDR3 DNA: TGTGCCGTACAGGTGTTCTCTGGAAACACCATATATTTT
CDR3 protein: CAVQVFSGNTIYF

clone size: -
V gene: TRBV9
J gene: TRBJ2-3
D gene: TRBD2
CDR3 DNA: TGTGCCAGCAGCCTTTCGGGGGGAACTAGCACAGATACGCAGTATTTT
CDR3 protein: CASSLSGGTSTDTQYF

clone size: -
V gene: TRBV11-3
J gene: TRBJ2-5
D gene: -
CDR3 DNA: TGTGCCAGCAGCTTGTCGACAGGCCCAGAGACCCAGTACTTC
CDR3 protein: CASSLSTGPETQYF

clone size: -
V gene: TRBV7-2
J gene: TRBJ2-7
D gene: TRBD1
CDR3 DNA: TGTGCCAGCAGCTCGCGGACAGGGTATTCCTACGAGCAGTACTTC
CDR3 protein: CASSSRTGYSYEQYF

clone size: -
V gene: TRBV6-1
J gene: TRBJ1-1
D gene: -
CDR3 DNA: TGTGCCAGCACAGGGGCCGGAACTGAAGCTTTCTTT
CDR3 protein: CASTGAGTEAFF

clone size: once
V gene: TRBV7-2
J gene: TRBJ1-2
D gene: -
CDR3 DNA: TGTGCCAGCAGCTTAAGGCACGGCTATGGCTACACCTTC
CDR3 protein: CASSLRHGYGYTF

clone size: -
V gene: TRBV7-2
J gene: TRBJ2-7
D gene: TRBD2
CDR3 DNA: TGTGCCAGCAGCTTTGGACTAGTATCCTACGAGCAGTACTTC
CDR3 protein: CASSFGLVSYEQYF

clone size: -
V gene: TRBV4-3
J gene: TRBJ2-7
D gene: -
CDR3 DNA: TGCGCCAGCAGCCAAGAAGTCGGAAACTACGAGCAGTACTTC
CDR3 protein: CASSQEVGNYEQYF

clone size: -
V gene: TRBV4-1
J gene: TRBJ2-3
D gene: -
CDR3 DNA: TGCGCCAGCAGCCAAGAATGGGGGGGCGCGGCAGATACGCAGTATTTT
CDR3 protein: CASSQEWGGAADTQYF

clone size: -
V gene: TRBV11-3
J gene: TRBJ2-7
D gene: -
CDR3 DNA: TGTGCCAGCAGCCGCGGGTCCGGCTCCTACGAGCAGTACTTC
CDR3 protein: CASSRGSGSYEQYF

clone size: once
V gene: TRBV13
J gene: TRBJ2-7
D gene: TRBD1
CDR3 DNA: TGTGCCAGCAGCCTCAACAGGGGGGTCTCCTACGAGCAGTACTTC
CDR3 protein: CASSLNRGVSYEQYF

clone size: once
V gene: TRBV7-2
J gene: TRBJ1-5
D gene: -
CDR3 DNA: TGTGCCAGCAGCTTAATGAGCAATCAGCCCCAGCATTTT
CDR3 protein: CASSLMSNQPQHF

clone size: few
V gene: TRBV7-2
J gene: TRBJ2-1
D gene: TRBD1
CDR3 DNA: TGTGCCAGCAGCTTAGTCGGGACAGGGAAAGGTAATGAGCAGTTCTTC
CDR3 protein: CASSLVGTGKGNEQFF

clone size: -
V gene: TRBV2
J gene: TRBJ2-3
D gene: TRBD2
CDR3 DNA: TGTGCCAGCAGTGGGACTAGCGGGGGGTACGATACGCAGTATTTT
CDR3 protein: CASSGTSGGYDTQYF

clone size: -
V gene: TRBV29-1
J gene: TRBJ1-3
D gene: -
CDR3 DNA: TGCAGCGTTGAAGAAGGGGCAGGGATCACTGGAAACACCATATATTTT
CDR3 protein: CSVEEGAGITGNTIYF

clone size: once
V gene: TRBV7-9
J gene: TRBJ2-1
D gene: TRBD2
CDR3 DNA: TGTGCCAGCAGCTTAAGCGTTCGCGGGAGCTCCTACAATGAGCAGTTCTTC
CDR3 protein: CASSLSVRGSSYNEQFF

clone size: -
V gene: TRBV5-6
J gene: TRBJ1-2
D gene: -
CDR3 DNA: TGTGCCAGCAGCTTGGCCGGGATCTCTATCTACACCTTC
CDR3 protein: CASSLAGISIYTF

clone size: -
V gene: TRBV6-6
J gene: TRBJ2-3
D gene: -
CDR3 DNA: TGTGCCAGCAGTTACATGGGGACCCGCACAGATACGCAGTATTTT
CDR3 protein: CASSYMGTRTDTQYF

clone size: -
V gene: TRBV6-6
J gene: TRBJ1-1
D gene: -
CDR3 DNA: TGTGCCAGCAGTTTTGGGACAGAAGCTTTCTTT
CDR3 protein: CASSFGTEAFF

clone size: -
V gene: TRBV14
J gene: TRBJ2-2
D gene: -
CDR3 DNA: TGTGCCAGCAGCCCCACAGCGAACACCGGGGAGCTGTTTTTT
CDR3 protein: CASSPTANTGELFF

clone size: -
V gene: TRBV19
J gene: TRBJ2-1
D gene: TRBD2
CDR3 DNA: TGTGCCAGTAGTCTTTGGGGGCTAGCGGGAGATGAGCAGTTCTTC
CDR3 protein: CASSLWGLAGDEQFF

clone size: -
V gene: TRBV5-4
J gene: TRBJ1-2
D gene: -
CDR3 DNA: TGTGCCAGCAGCCCGGAGGTAGGCTATGGCTACACCTTC
CDR3 protein: CASSPEVGYGYTF

clone size: -
V gene: TRBV5-5
J gene: TRBJ1-1
D gene: -
CDR3 DNA: TGTGCCAGCAGCCCCGGACAAGGAACGAACACTGAAGCTTTCTTT
CDR3 protein: CASSPGQGTNTEAFF

clone size: once
V gene: TRBV7-3
J gene: TRBJ2-1
D gene: TRBD2
CDR3 DNA: TGTGCCAGCAGCTTAGCACTAGCGGGCCACAATGAGCAGTTCTTC
CDR3 protein: CASSLALAGHNEQFF

clone size: -
V gene: TRBV11-2
J gene: TRBJ1-1
D gene: -
CDR3 DNA: TGTGCCAGCAGCCCCTGGGAGGGGCTTGGGACTTTCTTT
CDR3 protein: CASSPWEGLGTFF

clone size: -
V gene: TRBV4-3
J gene: TRBJ2-2
D gene: TRBD1
CDR3 DNA: TGCGCCAGCAGCCAAGATGGCACAGGGGCGAAGGGGGAGCTGTTTTTT
CDR3 protein: CASSQDGTGAKGELFF

clone size: -
V gene: TRBV11-2
J gene: TRBJ1-4
D gene: -
CDR3 DNA: TGTGCCAGCAACCCCACCCAAGGAGAAAAACTGTTTTTT
CDR3 protein: CASNPTQGEKLFF

clone size: -
V gene: TRBV5-1
J gene: TRBJ2-3
D gene: -
CDR3 DNA: TGCGCCAGCAGCTTGGGGGTCGGGGAGGCAGATACGCAGTATTTT
CDR3 protein: CASSLGVGEADTQYF

clone size: -
V gene: TRBV11-2
J gene: TRBJ1-2
D gene: -
CDR3 DNA: TGTGCCAGCAGCTTAGAAAACGGTGGGGGCTACACCTTC
CDR3 protein: CASSLENGGGYTF

clone size: -
V gene: TRBV4-3
J gene: TRBJ2-5
D gene: -
CDR3 DNA: TGCGCCAGCAGCCAAGAGTCGGGAGAGACCCAGTACTTC
CDR3 protein: CASSQESGETQYF

clone size: -
V gene: TRBV6-5
J gene: TRBJ2-3
D gene: -
CDR3 DNA: TGTGCCAGCAGTTACTCGACTGGGGTTGATACGCAGTATTTT
CDR3 protein: CASSYSTGVDTQYF

clone size: -
V gene: TRBV6-1
J gene: TRBJ1-2
D gene: TRBD1
CDR3 DNA: TGTGCCAGCAGTGCGGACAGGGGCGGCTACACCTTC
CDR3 protein: CASSADRGGYTF

clone size: -
V gene: TRBV29-1
J gene: TRBJ2-2
D gene: -
CDR3 DNA: TGCAGCGTCGCCGGGACATATGGCAGGGAAACCGGGGAGCTGTTTTTT
CDR3 protein: CSVAGTYGRETGELFF

clone size: -
V gene: TRBV7-6
J gene: TRBJ2-7
D gene: TRBD1
CDR3 DNA: TGTGCCAGCAGCCCATTAGGACAGGCCACCTACGAGCAGTACTTC
CDR3 protein: CASSPLGQATYEQYF

clone size: -
V gene: TRBV7-9
J gene: TRBJ2-1
D gene: TRBD2
CDR3 DNA: TGTGCCAGCAGCTTAGTTTCAGCGGGGGTGGGTGAGCAGTTCTTC
CDR3 protein: CASSLVSAGVGEQFF

clone size: -
V gene: TRBV2
J gene: TRBJ2-7
D gene: TRBD1
CDR3 DNA: TGTGCCAGCAGTCTCGACAGGGGAAGCACCTACGAGCAGTACTTC
CDR3 protein: CASSLDRGSTYEQYF

clone size: -
V gene: TRBV9
J gene: TRBJ2-2
D gene: -
CDR3 DNA: TGTGCCAGCCGTTCCGAGACAGTAACCTCCGGGGAGCTGTTTTTT
CDR3 protein: CASRSETVTSGELFF

clone size: -
V gene: TRBV27
J gene: TRBJ1-2
D gene: -
CDR3 DNA: TGTGCCAGCAGCGACCAGGGGTATGGCTACACCTTC
CDR3 protein: CASSDQGYGYTF